This TCR beta chain emerged from a study of cytomegalovirus exposure and HLA in healthy donors. The V gene end was trimmed by 1 base and the J gene end by 1 base; junction bases not matched to a gene: 1. The CDR3 runs 14 residues. Germline CDR1 reads SGHNT; CDR2 reads YYREEE (reference sequence). Vbeta (60) and Jbeta (13) primers were used in the PCR. Sequenced by immunoSEQ multiplex PCR; TCRdb stores in-frame clones only, minus some. In all, the sample yields 150,000 to 200,000 clones. Sequenced material: PBMCs. This receptor was obtained from a man aged 25 to 40 in good health and CMV-seronegative. The chain employs TRBV5-4 and TRBJ2-7; 8 bases match TRBD1. This chain's CDR3 is CASSLQGASYEQYF. CDR3 DNA: TGTGCCAGCAGCTTGCAGGGGGCTTCCTACGAGCAGTACTTC.